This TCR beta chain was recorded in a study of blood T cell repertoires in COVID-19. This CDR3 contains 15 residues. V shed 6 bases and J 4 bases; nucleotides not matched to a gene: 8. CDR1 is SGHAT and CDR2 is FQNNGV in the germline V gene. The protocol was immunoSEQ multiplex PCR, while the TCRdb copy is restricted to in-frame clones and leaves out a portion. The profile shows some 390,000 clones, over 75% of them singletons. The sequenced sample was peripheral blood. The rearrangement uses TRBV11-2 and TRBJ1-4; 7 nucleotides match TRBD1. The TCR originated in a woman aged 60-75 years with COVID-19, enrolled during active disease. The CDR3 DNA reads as TGTGCCAGCAGTACCCTCCGGGACAGTAATGAAAAACTGTTTTTT. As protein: CASSTLRDSNEKLFF.